The text below deals with one T cell receptor (beta chain). The antigen is undetermined. This sample was taken from a study of T cell responses to AZD1222 COVID-19 vaccine. General study points: Two doses of AZD1222 preceded a rise in Spike-specific TCR breadth and depth.

The germline V gene encodes CDR1 KGHSH and CDR2 LQKENI. CDR3 length: 13 amino acids. Trimming cost V 3 bases and J 1 base, with 6 bases left between them. Sequenced by immunoSEQ multiplex PCR; TCRdb stores in-frame clones only, minus some. The repertoire includes about 81,000 clones, around 84% of them detected once, and about 6% sits in the top ten. J is TRBJ1-1 and V is TRBV18; D ambiguous. The clonotype comes from an adult who received the AZD1222 COVID-19 vaccine. The sequencing here drew on peripheral blood, taken 28 days after the second AZD1222 dose. CDR3 sequence: CASSPEGNTEAFF. In DNA form, the CDR3 reads TGTGCCAGCTCACCTGAAGGGAACACTGAAGCTTTCTTT.